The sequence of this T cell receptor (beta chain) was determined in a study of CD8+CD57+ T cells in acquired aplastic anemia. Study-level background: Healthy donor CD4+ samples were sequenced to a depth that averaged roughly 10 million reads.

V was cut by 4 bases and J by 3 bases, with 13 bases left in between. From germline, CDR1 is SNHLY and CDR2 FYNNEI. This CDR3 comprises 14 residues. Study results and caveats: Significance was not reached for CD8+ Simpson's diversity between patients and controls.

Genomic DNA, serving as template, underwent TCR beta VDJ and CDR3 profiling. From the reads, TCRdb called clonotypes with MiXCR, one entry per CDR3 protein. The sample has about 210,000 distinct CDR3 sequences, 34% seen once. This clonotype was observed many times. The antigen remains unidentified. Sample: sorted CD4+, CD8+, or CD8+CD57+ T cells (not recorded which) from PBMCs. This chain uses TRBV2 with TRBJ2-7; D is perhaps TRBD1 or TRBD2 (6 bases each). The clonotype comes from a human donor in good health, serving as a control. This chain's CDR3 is CASSAQGGIYEQYF. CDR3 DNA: TGTGCCAGCAGTGCACAGGGAGGAATCTACGAGCAGTACTTC.